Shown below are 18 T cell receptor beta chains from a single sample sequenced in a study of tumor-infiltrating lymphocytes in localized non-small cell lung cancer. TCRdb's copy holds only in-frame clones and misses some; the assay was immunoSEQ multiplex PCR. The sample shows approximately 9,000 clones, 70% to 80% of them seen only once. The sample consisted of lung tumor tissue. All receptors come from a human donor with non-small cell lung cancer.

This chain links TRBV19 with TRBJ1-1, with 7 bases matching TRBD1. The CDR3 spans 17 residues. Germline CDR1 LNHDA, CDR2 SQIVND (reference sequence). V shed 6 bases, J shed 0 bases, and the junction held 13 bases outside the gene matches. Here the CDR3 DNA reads TGTGCCAGTAGAGAAGACAGGGCTCGCATCATGAACACTGAAGCTTTCTTT. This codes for CASREDRARIMNTEAFF.

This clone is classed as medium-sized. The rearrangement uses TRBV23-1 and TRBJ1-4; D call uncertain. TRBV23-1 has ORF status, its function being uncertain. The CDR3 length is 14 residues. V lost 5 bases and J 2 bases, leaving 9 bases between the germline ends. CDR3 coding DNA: TGCGCCAGCAGTACGGGTCTTACTAATGAAAAACTGTTTTTT. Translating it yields CASSTGLTNEKLFF.

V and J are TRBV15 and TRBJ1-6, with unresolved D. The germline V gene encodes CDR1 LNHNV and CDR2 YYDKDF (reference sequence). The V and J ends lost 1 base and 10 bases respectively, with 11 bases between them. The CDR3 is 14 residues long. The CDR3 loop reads CATSRAQSGSPLHF. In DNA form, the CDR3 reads TGTGCCACCAGCAGAGCACAGTCCGGCTCACCCCTCCACTTT.

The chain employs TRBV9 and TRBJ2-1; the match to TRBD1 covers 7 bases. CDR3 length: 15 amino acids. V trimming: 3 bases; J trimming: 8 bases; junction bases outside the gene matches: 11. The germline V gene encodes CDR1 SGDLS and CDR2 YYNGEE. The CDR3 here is CASSAGTVIADEQFF. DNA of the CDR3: TGTGCCAGCAGCGCGGGGACAGTTATCGCCGATGAGCAGTTCTTC.

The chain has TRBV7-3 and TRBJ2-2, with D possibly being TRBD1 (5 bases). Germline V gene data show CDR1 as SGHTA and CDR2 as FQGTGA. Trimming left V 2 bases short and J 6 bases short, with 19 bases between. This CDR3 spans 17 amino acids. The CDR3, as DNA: TGTGCCAGCAGCTTAGGTCCTTGGGGCGACTCGGCCGGGGAGCTGTTTTTT. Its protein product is CASSLGPWGDSAGELFF.

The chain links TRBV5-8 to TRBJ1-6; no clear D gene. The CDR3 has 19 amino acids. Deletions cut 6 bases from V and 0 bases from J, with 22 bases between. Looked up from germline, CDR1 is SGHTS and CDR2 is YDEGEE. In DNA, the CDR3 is TGTGCCAGCAATCCCGAACACCAGACCGTGAGCTCCTATAATTCACCCCTCCACTTT. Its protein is CASNPEHQTVSSYNSPLHF.

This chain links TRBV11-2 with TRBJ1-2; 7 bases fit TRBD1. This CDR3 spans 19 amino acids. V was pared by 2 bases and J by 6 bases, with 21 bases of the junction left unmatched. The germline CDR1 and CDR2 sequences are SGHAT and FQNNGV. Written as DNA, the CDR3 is TGTGCCAGCAGCTTATTGGGGGCCGGGACAGACTATAGGGCGAATGGCTACACCTTC. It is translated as CASSLLGAGTDYRANGYTF.

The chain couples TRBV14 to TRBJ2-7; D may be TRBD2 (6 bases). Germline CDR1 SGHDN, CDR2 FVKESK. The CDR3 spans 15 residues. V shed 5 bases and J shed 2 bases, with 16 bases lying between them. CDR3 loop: CASSVRPGDPYEQYF. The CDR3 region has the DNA TGTGCCAGCAGCGTACGACCGGGGGACCCCTACGAGCAGTACTTC.

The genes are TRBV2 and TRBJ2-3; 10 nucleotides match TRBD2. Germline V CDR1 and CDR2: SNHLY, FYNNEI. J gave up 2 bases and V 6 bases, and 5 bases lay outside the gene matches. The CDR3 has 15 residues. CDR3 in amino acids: CASSLAGGYTDTQYF. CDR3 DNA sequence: TGTGCCAGCAGCTTAGCGGGGGGTTACACAGATACGCAGTATTTT. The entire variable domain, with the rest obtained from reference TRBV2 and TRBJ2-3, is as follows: EPEVTQTPSHQVTQMGQEVILRCVPISNHLYFYWYRQILGQKVEFLVSFYNNEISEKSEIFDDQFSVERPDGSNFTLKIRSTKLEDSAMYFCASSLAGGYTDTQYFGPGTRLTVL.

The CDR3 nucleotides read TGTGCCTGGAGGCAGGGAGGCGGGCAGCCCCAGCATTTT. It translates to CAWRQGGGQPQHF. The V gene is TRBV30, the J gene TRBJ1-5, with D tentatively TRBD1 (5 bases). With 3 bases removed from V and 7 bases from J, the gap between germline ends came to 13 bases. The CDR3 loop spans 13 amino acids. Germline loops: CDR1 GTSNPN, CDR2 SVGIG (reference sequence).

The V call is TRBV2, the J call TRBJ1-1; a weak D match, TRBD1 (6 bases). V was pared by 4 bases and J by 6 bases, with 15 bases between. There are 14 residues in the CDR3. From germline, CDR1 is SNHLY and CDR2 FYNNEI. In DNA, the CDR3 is TGTGCCAGCAGTGGGGGCAGGGGAGACTCTGAAGCTTTCTTT. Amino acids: CASSGGRGDSEAFF.

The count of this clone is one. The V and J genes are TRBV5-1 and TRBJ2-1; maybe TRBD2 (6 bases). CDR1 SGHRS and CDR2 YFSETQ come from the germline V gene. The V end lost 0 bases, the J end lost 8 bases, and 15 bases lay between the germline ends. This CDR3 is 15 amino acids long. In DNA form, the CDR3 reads TGCGCCAGCAGCTTGGAAGCGGGCCACACCCATGAGCAGTTCTTC. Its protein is CASSLEAGHTHEQFF. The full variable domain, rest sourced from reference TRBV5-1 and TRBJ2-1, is KAGVTQTPRYLIKTRGQQVTLSCSPISGHRSVSWYQQTPGQGLQFLFEYFSETQRNKGNFPGRFSGRQFSNSRSEMNVSTLELGDSALYLCASSLEAGHTHEQFFGPGTRLTVL.

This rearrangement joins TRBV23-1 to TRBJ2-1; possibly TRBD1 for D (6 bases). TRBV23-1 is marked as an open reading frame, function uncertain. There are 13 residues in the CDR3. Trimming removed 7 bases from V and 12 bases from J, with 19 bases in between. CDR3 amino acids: CASIQAGTPAQFF. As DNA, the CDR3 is TGCGCCAGCATCCAAGCCGGGACACCGGCGCAGTTCTTC.

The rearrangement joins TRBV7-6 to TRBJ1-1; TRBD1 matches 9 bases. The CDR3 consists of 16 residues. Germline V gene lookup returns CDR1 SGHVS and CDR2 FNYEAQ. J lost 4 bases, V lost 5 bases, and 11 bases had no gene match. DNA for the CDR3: TGTGCCAGCAGCCCTGGGACAGGGTCTCCAGGCACTGAAGCTTTCTTT. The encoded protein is CASSPGTGSPGTEAFF.

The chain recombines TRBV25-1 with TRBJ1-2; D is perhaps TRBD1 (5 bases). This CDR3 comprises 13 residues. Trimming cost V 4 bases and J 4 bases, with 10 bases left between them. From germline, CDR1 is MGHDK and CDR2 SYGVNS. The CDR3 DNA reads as TGTGCCAGCAGTGTGGGGGAGGGCTATGGCTACACCTTC. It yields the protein CASSVGEGYGYTF.

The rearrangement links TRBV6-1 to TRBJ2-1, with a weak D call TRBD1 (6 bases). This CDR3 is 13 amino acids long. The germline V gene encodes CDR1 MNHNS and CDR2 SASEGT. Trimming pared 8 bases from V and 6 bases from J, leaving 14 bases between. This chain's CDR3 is CASRSRGFNEQFF. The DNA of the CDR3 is TGTGCCAGCCGGAGCAGGGGTTTCAATGAGCAGTTCTTC.

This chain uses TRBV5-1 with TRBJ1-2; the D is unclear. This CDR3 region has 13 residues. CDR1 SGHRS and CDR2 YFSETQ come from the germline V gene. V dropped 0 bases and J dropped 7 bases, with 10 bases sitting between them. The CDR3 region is CASSLVAGSGYTF. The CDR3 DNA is TGCGCCAGCAGCTTGGTTGCAGGATCTGGCTACACCTTC. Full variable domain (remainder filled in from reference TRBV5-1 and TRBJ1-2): KAGVTQTPRYLIKTRGQQVTLSCSPISGHRSVSWYQQTPGQGLQFLFEYFSETQRNKGNFPGRFSGRQFSNSRSEMNVSTLELGDSALYLCASSLVAGSGYTFGSGTRLTVV.

The CDR3 DNA reads TGTGCCAGCAGACCCGGGACAACGGCCTACGAGCAGTACTTC. Its translation is CASRPGTTAYEQYF. J is TRBJ2-7 and V is TRBV7-8; perhaps TRBD1 as D (6 bases). In germline, CDR1 is SGHVS, CDR2 FQNEAQ. Trimming shortened V by 6 bases and J by 2 bases, and 14 bases separated the two germline ends. The CDR3 loop spans 14 amino acids.